The sequence of this TCR beta chain was determined in a study of cytomegalovirus exposure and HLA in healthy donors. Background on the study: Membership in the Caucasian-associated ancestry cluster was found for 75% to 85% of fewer than 450 genotyped donors. The study's findings and limits: Sequencing artifact likely explains a cluster of highly shared sequence variants.

Germline V gene sequence: CDR1 SGHNT, CDR2 YYREEE (reference sequence). The CDR3 covers 15 residues. V lost 1 base and J lost 7; bases outside the gene matches: 6. This clone has a handful of counts. The antigen remains unidentified. The primer mix had 60 Vbeta and 13 Jbeta primers. Assay used: immunoSEQ multiplex PCR; TCRdb lists only in-frame clones, some missing. Of about 110,000 clones in the sample, about three quarters are singletons; the top ten hold under 8%. This TCR derives from a woman in her forties or fifties in good health and CMV-seropositive. Sequencing input: PBMCs. The genes are TRBV5-4 and TRBJ1-1; 11 bases agree with TRBD1. Here the CDR3 DNA reads TGTGCCAGCAGCTTGTCGTGGACAGGGGGCAGTGAAGCTTTCTTT. Protein sequence: CASSLSWTGGSEAFF.